This T cell receptor beta chain comes out of a study of blood T cells in healthy people across ages. In each sample, at least 7 million PBMCs were isolated. For the second PCR, which ran for about 7 to 11 cycles, a sample-barcoded 5' primer and a J-beta primer mix were used. Individual samples furnished no less than 2.5 million CDR3-containing paired-end reads apiece. TCRdb re-analysed the 5' RACE reads in MiXCR, keeping a single row per CDR3 protein. The sample consists of about 680,000 distinct CDR3 sequences, around 45% of them appearing once. This clonotype has more than one count but fewer than ten. The sample consisted of blood. The TCR comes from a woman aged 60-70 years in good health.

The CDR3 here is CASSRAGGYTF. The DNA of the CDR3 is TGTGCCAGCAGCCGCGCGGGTGGCTACACCTTC. The chain couples TRBV12-3 or TRBV12-4 to TRBJ1-2; D gene unclear. V lost 6 bases and J lost 7, with 9 bases in between. The CDR3 covers 11 residues.